This T cell receptor beta chain came from a study of T cell responses to AZD1222 COVID-19 vaccine. Profiling relied on immunoSEQ multiplex PCR, and the TCRdb table lists in-frame clones only, not all of them. The sample lists some 150,000 clones, 94% seen once, with 1.3% in the top ten. A remark on this clone: As yet, its antigen is unknown.

The ends lost 6 bases at V and 2 bases at J; junction bases unmatched: 12. The CDR3 spans 18 residues. Overall study results and limits: Once two AZD1222 doses were given, Spike-specific TCR breadth and depth went up. No day 14 peak samples; only post-peak repertoires were characterized.

The sample was peripheral blood, taken on day 0 of AZD1222 vaccination. The gene calls are TRBV23-1 and TRBJ2-1; TRBD2 aligns across 11 bases. TRBV23-1 has ORF status, its function being uncertain. This clonotype was sampled from an adult in good health. CDR3 bases: TGCGCCAGCAGCCATCGCCCGGGACTAGCGGTTCCCTACAATGAGCAGTTCTTC. It translates to CASSHRPGLAVPYNEQFF.